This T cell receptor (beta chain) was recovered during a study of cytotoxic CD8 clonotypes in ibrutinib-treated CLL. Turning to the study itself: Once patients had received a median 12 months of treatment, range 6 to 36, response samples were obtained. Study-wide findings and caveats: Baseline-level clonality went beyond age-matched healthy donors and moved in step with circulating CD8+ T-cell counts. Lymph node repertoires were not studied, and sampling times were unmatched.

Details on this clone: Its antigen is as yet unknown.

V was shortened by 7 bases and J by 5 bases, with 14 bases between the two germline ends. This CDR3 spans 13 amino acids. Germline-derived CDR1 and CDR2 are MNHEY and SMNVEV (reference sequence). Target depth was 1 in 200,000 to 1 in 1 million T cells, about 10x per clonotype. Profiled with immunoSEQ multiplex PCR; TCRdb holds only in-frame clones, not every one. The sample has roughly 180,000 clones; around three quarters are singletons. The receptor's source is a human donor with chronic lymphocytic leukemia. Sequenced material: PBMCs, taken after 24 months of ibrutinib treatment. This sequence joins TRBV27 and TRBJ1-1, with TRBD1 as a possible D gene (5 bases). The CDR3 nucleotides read TGTGCCAGCATCAGGTGGGGGGAAACTGAAGCTTTCTTT. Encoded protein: CASIRWGETEAFF.